One T cell receptor beta chain is described in this entry. Its antigen is still unknown. The record originates from a study of shared clonotypes between healthy human individuals. The table came from immunoSEQ multiplex PCR; TCRdb's copy has only in-frame clones and leaves some out. The data hold 100,000 or so clones, with around 68% observed a single time. Study results and caveats: It was only blood that was sampled, and tissue repertoires likely differ. Among donors, the sharing of clonotypes was expected to be influenced by sequencing depth.

With V trimmed by 1 base and J by 3 bases, 3 bases remained unmatched. This CDR3 has 15 amino acids. Per germline, CDR1 SEHNR and CDR2 FQNEAQ (reference sequence). The origin of this receptor is a woman aged 25 to 39 in good health. The specimen sequenced was memory CD8+ T cells sorted from blood. Subset reported: CD45RO+ cells pooled with CCR7-negative TemRA cells. The chain couples TRBV7-9 to TRBJ1-2, with 9 bases fitting TRBD1. This CDR3 reads CASSLDGTGYYGYTF. The CDR3 DNA reads as TGTGCCAGCAGCTTAGACGGGACAGGGTACTATGGCTACACCTTC.